The present entry profiles one TCR beta chain with its context. This clonotype has at least ten counts. Which antigen it targets is not known. Base qualities are not at hand, and no much larger clone is one base apart. The time point label for this specimen denotes: newly diagnosed GD, antithyroid drugs for less than 3 months. For both TCR sequencing and RNA sequencing, RNA was extracted from PBMCs in TRIzol. Graves' disease was diagnosed according to American Thyroid Association guidelines. Patients for the study were recruited at an endocrinology department in Xi'an, China. Each patient gave roughly 8.4 milliliters of peripheral blood, collected in an EDTA anticoagulant tube. Ficoll Paque Plus density gradient separation was used to isolate PBMCs, and no further T cell sorting was done. An Agilent 2100 Bioanalyzer and agarose gel were used to assess RNA quality, and a NanoDrop 2000 was used to measure RNA concentration.

This sample is drawn from a study of regulatory T cells in long-lasting Graves disease (dated by TCRdb to the early 2020s). A note on the overall study: Antithyroid drugs had been taken for less than 3 months by newly diagnosed Graves' disease patients. Patients with persistent Graves' disease were compared with patients with newly diagnosed Graves' disease using TCR sequencing and RNA sequencing of peripheral blood. A total of roughly 35 samples were covered by TCR sequencing, comprising approximately 13 persistent and 20 or so newly diagnosed Graves' disease patients. The study was registered as a clinical trial and conducted in China. What the work shows at the level of the full study, not this receptor alone: Compared with newly diagnosed patients, patients with persistent Graves' disease had lower TCR Shannon entropy and fewer highly expanded clones, which suggests clonal expansion. More public clonotypes were shared among persistent patients (over 2,500) than among newly diagnosed patients (more than 900). Sequencing and analysis were restricted to the TCR beta chain. Preferential use of TRBV28, TRBJ1-2 and TRBJ2-5 was observed in persistent disease, whereas TRBV20-1 and TRBJ2-1 were favored in newly diagnosed disease. Only peripheral blood was studied, because thyroid tissue, the primary lesion, was inaccessible. The small sample size was acknowledged by the authors as a limitation that may reduce accuracy.

Library creation used multiplex PCR. TCRdb names Illumina HiSeq 4000 as the instrument used. iRepertoire HTBI primers and Arm-PCR amplification of CDR3 regions were used to construct TCR beta libraries. Before sequencing, the PCR products went through gel purification. The published analysis was carried out like this. Across samples, some 62 TRBV and 13 to 15 TRBJ segments were identified and used for gene usage analysis of CDR3 amino acid clonotypes. COPE and FqMerger were used to merge filtered high-quality paired reads into contigs. BLAST was used to align contigs to the IMGT TRBV, TRBD and TRBJ reference genes, and CDR3 was defined following IMGT. Highly expanded clones were defined as clonotypes with a frequency above 0.1%. Shannon entropy served as the measure of repertoire diversity, while the Gini coefficient captured V-J evenness. A clonotype was considered public if more than one individual shared it. Using fastp at Q25 and MiXCR, TCRdb reprocessed the public reads and kept productive beta chains. Identical CDR3 proteins give one entry, which carries the most common genes and DNA. What appears here as the V and J calls and clone size reflects TCRdb's work, not the paper's. The sample table contains approximately 540,000 distinct CDR3 sequences; only one count was recorded for 12% of them. The top ten hold approximately 9% of the sample.

Measured from the cysteine to the phenylalanine, the CDR3 is 15 residues long. The entry retains the CDR3 DNA only, 45 bases that are in frame from base 1. Compared with germline, V lacks 1 base and J lacks 4 bases; bases without a gene match: 3. Via the germline V gene, CDR1 is SQVTM and CDR2 ANQGSEA. The sample also formed part of further work on T cells in Graves' hyperthyroidism and ophthalmopathy. In that second paper, the authors write: A patient counted as having stable Graves' hyperthyroidism if no progression to ophthalmopathy occurred over 18 months of follow-up. Hyperthyroidism patients were newly diagnosed, with disease duration under 2 months, and aged 18 to 65 years. The study excluded patients with uncontrolled infections, other autoimmune diseases, pregnancy or lactation. Diagnoses relied on clinical symptoms, serum thyroxine and TRAb, thyroid ultrasound and orbital computed tomography. The first round of RT-PCR for the TCR CDR3 was performed with the HTBI primer set and the Qiagen OneStep RT-PCR kit. Most expanded thyroid clonotypes (frequency above 0.001) were also detected in blood, a finding suggesting that blood repertoires may reflect thyroid immune responses. A 13 V-J signature model separated ophthalmopathy from stable hyperthyroidism, with about 88% sensitivity and just under 84% specificity in cross-validation and 80%/75% in testing. In validation, the model predicted progression to ophthalmopathy a median of approximately 6.6 months before onset, with 65% to 71% sensitivity and 72.22% specificity. TCR V-J signatures able to tell the groups apart were searched for in a discovery cohort of 100 patients, of whom under 45 had Graves' ophthalmopathy and around 57 had stable Graves' hyperthyroidism. Whether ophthalmopathy could be predicted prospectively was tested in an independent validation cohort made up of approximately 19 hyperthyroidism patients plus 17 patients who later progressed to ophthalmopathy. The roughly 100 discovery patients were randomly divided into training and test sets at a 7:3 ratio. In addition, the study compared T-cell repertoires in thyroid tissue and in blood from six Graves' hyperthyroidism patients. Once sampling was done, hyperthyroidism patients were given methimazole at a starting dose of 30 mg daily, whereas ophthalmopathy patients were given high-dose intravenous methylprednisolone. A second multiplex PCR round built the libraries, followed by size selection and purification. Sequencing of the libraries was done on an Illumina HiSeq2000 using paired-end 100 bp reads. Raw data were processed with SOAPnuke, discarding reads with adapters, uncalled bases, mean Phred below 15, or no exact constant-primer or identifier match. High-quality paired reads were merged with COPE v1.2.5, and unique nucleotide sequences were defined as clonotypes. MiTCR v1.1 was used to align the clonotypes against IMGT TRBV, TRBD and TRBJ reference segments. The analysis was restricted to V-J combinations with a frequency above 0.0001, which together covered 99.2% of the repertoires. A TCS score was defined as the ratio of F50 (clonal expansion) to E x V (chaos), with BLOSUM62-based TCRdist applied between CDR3 peptides within each V-J. Welch's t-statistics and random forest reduced fewer than 550 V-J features to 10 to 15, which were used in a naive Bayes classifier (R e1071). Sample size was not statistically predetermined, and investigators were not blinded to group allocation. According to the paper, TCR Vbeta CDR3 sequencing was carried out on approximately 140 peripheral blood samples, which came from 40 to 45 ophthalmopathy, 75 or so hyperthyroidism and roughly 17 progressor patients.

Here the chain combines TRBV29-1 and TRBJ2-5; 13 of the junction bases match TRBD2. This TCR was sampled from a woman in her 30s with Graves disease. Donor details come from another sample of the same person, matched by shared clones. This material consisted of peripheral blood mononuclear cells (PBMCs), taken at new diagnosis, from a patient treated with antithyroid drugs. The encoded CDR3 is CSVEGRTSGRETQYF. The nucleotides are TGCAGCGTTGAAGGCCGGACTAGCGGGAGAGAGACCCAGTACTTC. Here the CDR3 is joined to the reference TRBV29-1 and TRBJ2-5 genes, and the full variable domain is: SAVISQKPSRDICQRGTSLTIQCQVDSQVTMMFWYRQQPGQSLTLIATANQGSEATYESGFVIDKFPISRPNLTFSTLTVSNMSPEDSSIYLCSVEGRTSGRETQYFGPGTRLLVL.